This TCR beta chain was sequenced in a study of persistence of HIV-infected CD4 T cells. Study-wide context: Blood samples, up to roughly 180 mL, came from multiple time points, except two leukapheresis donors sampled once.

The ends were cut back, 0 bases at V and 1 base at J, with 12 bases in the middle. Germline V gives CDR1 MGHRA, CDR2 YSYEKL. This CDR3 has 16 residues. For this clone: Its specificity is unknown.

Lysates of CMV-infected fibroblasts at 8 to 10 ug/mL stimulated these cells. Sorting of responding CD4+ T cells relied on upregulated CD40 ligand together with CD69. Suppressive ART was started during chronic HIV-1 infection in these adults. CD8-depleted PBMCs were stimulated around 17 hours with anti-CD28/CD49d costimulation, CD40-blocking antibody and enfuvirtide. The libraries were made with immunoSEQ version 4 in survey mode. Template was genomic DNA at roughly 9.3 ng/uL, with up to 1 ug used per sample. Sequenced by immunoSEQ multiplex PCR; TCRdb stores in-frame clones only, minus some. The data hold 5,500 to 8,500 clones, with 75% to 85% observed a single time.

V usage is TRBV4-1 and J usage is TRBJ2-5, with a tentative D call TRBD2 (6 bases). The TCR originated in an adult woman with HIV who was CMV-seropositive. The material was CD4+ T cells sorted from PBMCs after 18-hour stimulation, obtained from a patient who received antiretroviral therapy. The CDR3: CASSQDPAGLQETQYF. Here the CDR3 DNA reads TGCGCCAGCAGCCAAGATCCGGCGGGGCTCCAAGAGACCCAGTACTTC.